A selection of T cell receptor beta chains follows, all from one sample in a study of control samples from healthy donors and cancer patients. Measured with immunoSEQ multiplex PCR; TCRdb has only the in-frame clones, and not every one. The sample yields around 110,000 clones, around 89% seen once. Sequenced: PBMCs. These receptors all stem from a woman in her 50s with colorectal cancer. Both conserved end residues are part of each CDR3. A D gene is named only where the DNA matches it firmly.

D	V	J	CDR3
TRBD1	TRBV18	TRBJ2-5	CASSPFGAGGRETQYF
TRBD2	TRBV27	TRBJ2-7	CASSFYSAGGGRYEQYF
-	TRBV30	TRBJ1-2	CAWSVAGGQTYGYTF
TRBD2	TRBV18	TRBJ2-1	CASSPRAGGPYNEQFF
-	TRBV5-1	TRBJ2-5	CASSMGAQRTVQETQYF
-	TRBV15	TRBJ2-7	CATSRDLDTTYEQYF
-	TRBV12-2	TRBJ1-5	CASRLATGYQPQHF
-	TRBV28	TRBJ1-5	CASRDPNQPQHF
TRBD1	TRBV10-3	TRBJ1-4	CAISESTGGGVEKLFF
-	TRBV23-1	TRBJ1-1	CLVMNTEAFF
TRBD1	TRBV19	TRBJ1-5	CASSIVGQGFNQPQHF
-	TRBV12-3/TRBV12-4	TRBJ1-1	CANKRTSPEAFF
-	TRBV3-1/TRBV3-2	TRBJ2-7	CASSQLGPYEQYF
-	TRBV7-9	TRBJ2-3	CASSPRDTQYF
TRBD2	TRBV4-2	TRBJ2-5	CASSQDASGSRVETQYF
-	TRBV5-1	TRBJ2-3	CASSLGTLKDTQYF
-	TRBV12-3/TRBV12-4	TRBJ2-7	CASSYLRDEQYF
-	TRBV2	TRBJ2-5	CASKNLETQYF
TRBD1	TRBV7-2	TRBJ1-5	CASSFQTGANQPQHF
-	TRBV30	TRBJ1-1	CAWSWLRGVEAFF
TRBD1	TRBV9	TRBJ1-4	CASSVSGQGEKLFF
-	TRBV5-4	TRBJ2-7	CASSLELSSEQYF
-	TRBV4-1	TRBJ2-7	CASSQAAESAYEQYF
-	TRBV4-1	TRBJ1-1	CASSQVGRGPGTTEAFF
TRBD2	TRBV19	TRBJ2-7	CASTKDGWTSGYEQYF
-	TRBV6-8	TRBJ2-3	CASNPPGDTQYF
-	TRBV3-1/TRBV3-2	TRBJ2-7	CASRGTARDSYEQYF
TRBD1	TRBV5-1	TRBJ1-3	CASSLTQGRGNTIYF
-	TRBV2	TRBJ1-1	CASSAGPIEAFF
TRBD1	TRBV11-2	TRBJ1-4	CASSAQGARNEKLFF
TRBD1	TRBV2	TRBJ2-1	CASSRTGVGYNEQFF
TRBD1	TRBV2	TRBJ2-7	CASSREGQAYEQYF